Ten or more counts support the clone carrying this T cell receptor (beta chain). Indicated time point: patch test 1, 2 weeks after DPC sensitization. Treatment described: therapeutic diphenylcyclopropenone sensitization with weekly scalp DPC. The study enrolled 18 to 70-year-old alopecia patients suitable for DPC. TCRdb itself ran the RACE reads through MiXCR, one entry per CDR3 protein. Among 95,000 to 130,000 distinct CDR3 sequences listed, about an eighth were seen once. These data originate in a study of human T cells and chemical hapten exposure. The germline V gene has CDR1 MNHNY and CDR2 SVGAGI (reference sequence). V was cut by 2 bases and J by 3 bases, with 18 bases left in between. The length of the CDR3 is 17 residues.

The chain employs TRBV6-6 and TRBJ2-3; D tentatively reads TRBD1 or TRBD2 (5 bases each). The clonotype was recovered from a woman aged 45-65 years with alopecia areata. Some clones in this sample may be carry-over from other donors' samples. The sample in question was whole blood, obtained in connection with sensitization to the hapten diphenylcyclopropenone (DPC). The CDR3, as DNA: TGTGCCAGCAGTTACCGCCCCGAGAGAGGGGCAACAGATACGCAGTATTTT. It codes for CASSYRPERGATDTQYF.